This T cell receptor beta chain was sequenced in a study of blood T cell repertoires in COVID-19. The repertoire was sequenced with immunoSEQ multiplex PCR; TCRdb's copy has only in-frame clones and lacks some. The profile shows more than 200,000 clones, nearly 90% of them singletons. Trimming stripped 3 bases from V and 5 bases from J, with 16 bases between. The CDR3 is made up of 15 amino acids. From germline, CDR1 is SGDLS and CDR2 YYNGEE. The chain recombines TRBV9 with TRBJ2-3; D might be TRBD2 (7 bases). Sequencing was done on a sample of peripheral blood. This receptor was obtained from a man aged 18 to 29 with active or convalescent COVID-19. CDR3 in DNA: TGTGCCAGCAGCGGAGGGGGAGGGTCGGGAGATACGCAGTATTTT. This translates into CASSGGGGSGDTQYF.